This TCR beta chain was observed in a study of T cell repertoires in cytomegalovirus infection. Study in general: Matching HLA type, along with CMV infection, was indicated by public TCR beta signatures. Study outcomes and limitations: The ex vivo response showed dominance by HLA-C-restricted CMV-specific TCR beta clonotypes.

TCRdb reanalysed the reads using MiXCR and keeps one entry per CDR3 protein. The table records over 250,000 distinct CDR3 sequences, less than 25% of them present only once. This clonotype has only a few counts. Its antigen is not known. The material was cultured PBMCs, obtained from culture after CMV antigen stimulation. The clonotype comes from a human donor in good health (CMV status not recorded). Some clones in this sample may be carry-over from other donors' samples.

CDR3 sequence (DNA): TGTGCCAGCTCAGAAGGACTAGCGGGAGGCAGGGGGTCCTACGAGCAGTACTTC. This gives the protein CASSEGLAGGRGSYEQYF. The chain links TRBV18 to TRBJ2-7; 14 nucleotides agree with TRBD2. The CDR3 contains 18 residues. CDR1 and CDR2 (germline): KGHSH, LQKENI. Trimming took 5 bases from V and 1 from J; bases not matched to a gene: 10.